One sample yielded the 24 T cell receptor beta chains listed below, sequenced in a study of blood T cell repertoires in COVID-19. Generated by immunoSEQ multiplex PCR, the TCRdb table keeps only in-frame clones and is missing some. The sample has approximately 190,000 clones; nearly 90% are singletons. The specimen was peripheral blood. All receptors come from a woman in her 40s who had recovered from COVID-19.

This chain links TRBV3-1 (or the pseudogene TRBV3-2) with TRBJ2-7; 8 bases are shared with TRBD1. J gave up 0 bases and V 1 base, and 2 bases lay outside the gene matches. CDR3 length: 15 residues. The germline CDR1 and CDR2 sequences are LGHDT and YNNKEL (reference sequence). The chain's CDR3 is CASSQGTGNSYEQYF. In nucleotides, the CDR3 is TGTGCCAGCAGCCAAGGGACAGGGAACTCCTACGAGCAGTACTTC.

The chain uses TRBV30 and TRBJ1-2; D remains ambiguous. This CDR3 comprises 12 residues. Germline V gene sequence: CDR1 GTSNPN, CDR2 SVGIG (reference sequence). Trimming stripped 0 bases from V and 5 bases from J, with 7 bases between. The CDR3, as DNA: TGTGCCTGGAGTGTCTCGGGGTATGGCTACACCTTC. Its protein is CAWSVSGYGYTF. Supplemented by reference TRBV30 and TRBJ1-2, the full variable domain reads SQTIHQWPATLVQPVGSPLSLECTVEGTSNPNLYWYRQAAGRGLQLLFYSVGIGQISSEVPQNLSASRPQDRQFILSSKKLLLSDSGFYLCAWSVSGYGYTFGSGTRLTVV.

V and J are TRBV5-1 and TRBJ2-2, with TRBD2 identical over 12 bases. From germline, CDR1 is SGHRS and CDR2 YFSETQ. The V segment lost 4 bases and the J segment 1 base; nucleotides outside the gene matches: 5. This CDR3 comprises 17 residues. The CDR3: CASSRGLAGKNTGELFF. The CDR3 DNA is TGCGCCAGCAGCCGAGGACTAGCGGGGAAGAACACCGGGGAGCTGTTTTTT.

The CDR3 sequence is CASSLVAASNQPQHF. The CDR3 coding sequence is TGTGCCAGCAGCTTGGTCGCGGCTAGCAATCAGCCCCAGCATTTT. The rearrangement joins TRBV5-5 to TRBJ1-5; no clear D. Germline V CDR1 and CDR2: SGHKS, YYEKEE (reference sequence). CDR3 size: 15 residues. Trimming removed 0 bases at V and 0 bases at J, with 7 bases between.

This clone has just a few counts. CDR3 nucleotides: TGTGCCAGCAGTGTGGACAGGGGGTTACAAGAGACCCAGTACTTC. This encodes CASSVDRGLQETQYF. The rearrangement uses TRBV5-6 and TRBJ2-5, with TRBD1 matching over 10 bases. This CDR3 is 15 amino acids long. Germline assignment: CDR1 SGHDT and CDR2 YYEEEE. V shed 5 bases, J shed 2 bases, and the junction held 6 bases outside the gene matches.

This clone occurred a few times. The rearrangement links TRBV5-1 to TRBJ2-5, with 12 bases fitting TRBD2. CDR1 is SGHRS and CDR2 is YFSETQ in the germline V gene. The length of the CDR3 is 15 residues. The V and J ends lost 3 bases and 4 bases, in that order; junction bases with no gene match: 4. The CDR3 here is CASSSTSGSSETQYF. CDR3 nucleotide sequence: TGCGCCAGCAGCTCGACTAGCGGGAGTTCAGAGACCCAGTACTTC.

The genes are TRBV10-3 and TRBJ1-4; 7 nucleotides align to TRBD1. This CDR3 has 14 amino acids. Germline CDR1 ENHRY, CDR2 SYGVKD. V was clipped by 3 bases and J by 4 bases; unmatched bases: 2. CDR3 loop: CAISDQGGNEKLFF. As DNA, the CDR3 is TGTGCCATCAGTGATCAGGGGGGTAATGAAAAACTGTTTTTT.

The CDR3 nucleotides read TGTGCCAGCAGCATTATGACTAGCGGGAGAGTCTACGAGCAGTACTTC. Translation: CASSIMTSGRVYEQYF. V is TRBV7-6 and J is TRBJ2-7; the match to TRBD2 covers 12 bases. With V trimmed by 5 bases and J by 3 bases, 8 bases remained unmatched. CDR3 length: 16 residues. Germline V gene sequence: CDR1 SGHVS, CDR2 FNYEAQ. The full variable domain, in which reference TRBV7-6 and TRBJ2-7 provide the parts outside the CDR3, is GAGVSQSPRYKVTKRGQDVALRCDPISGHVSLYWYRQALGQGPEFLTYFNYEAQQDKSGLPNDRFSAERPEGSISTLTIQRTEQRDSAMYRCASSIMTSGRVYEQYFGPGTRLTVT.

The chain carries TRBV29-1 and TRBJ1-2; the match to TRBD1 covers 7 bases. The CDR3 sequence is 12 residues long. V trimming: 7 bases; J trimming: 2 bases; junction bases outside the gene matches: 4. Germline CDR1 is SQVTM and CDR2 is ANQGSEA. CDR3 protein: CSALDRNYGYTF. The CDR3 DNA reads as TGCAGCGCCCTGGACAGGAACTATGGCTACACCTTC.

This chain joins TRBV30 and TRBJ2-7; 10 bases are a match to TRBD2. CDR1 and CDR2 from the germline V gene are GTSNPN and SVGIG (reference sequence). J gave up 4 bases and V 1 base, and 7 bases lay outside the gene matches. This CDR3 has 15 residues. CDR3 in amino acids: CAWSAWTSGDYEQYF. CDR3 sequence (DNA): TGTGCCTGGAGTGCCTGGACTAGCGGTGATTACGAGCAGTACTTC.

The chain links TRBV6-1 to TRBJ1-2; 7 nucleotides agree with TRBD1. Germline V gene data show CDR1 as MNHNS and CDR2 as SASEGT. After removal of 1 base from V and 4 bases from J, the junction contained 0 bases not matched to a gene. This CDR3 comprises 13 residues. The CDR3 sequence: CASSEDRGYGYTF. Here the CDR3 DNA reads TGTGCCAGCAGTGAAGACAGGGGCTATGGCTACACCTTC.

The rearrangement links TRBV4-3 to TRBJ1-6, with TRBD1 matching 8 bases. V lost 3 bases and J lost 8; bases outside the gene matches: 3. The germline gives CDR1 LGHNA, CDR2 YSLEER. The CDR3 loop spans 14 amino acids. The CDR3 here is CASSQADRDSPLHF. CDR3 nucleotides: TGCGCCAGCAGCCAGGCGGACAGGGATTCACCCCTCCACTTT.

The gene calls are TRBV3-1 (or the pseudogene TRBV3-2) and TRBJ2-7; 7 bases fit TRBD1. V dropped 4 bases and J dropped 4; count of bases not matched to a gene: 10. The CDR3 runs 15 residues. The germline V gene encodes CDR1 LGHDT and CDR2 YNNKEL (reference sequence). The CDR3 DNA sequence: TGTGCCAGCAGCCCACAGGGGAAGAAAGATTACGAGCAGTACTTC. It is translated as CASSPQGKKDYEQYF.

The chain has TRBV5-1 and TRBJ1-1, with a possible D match to TRBD1 (5 bases). Trimming cost V 0 bases and J 2 bases, with 17 bases left between them. Germline V gene sequence: CDR1 SGHRS, CDR2 YFSETQ. This CDR3 has 17 amino acids. The CDR3 is CASSLEAAGRRNTEAFF. In nucleotides, the CDR3 is TGCGCCAGCAGCTTGGAGGCCGCAGGGAGGCGTAACACTGAAGCTTTCTTT. The entire variable domain, with the rest obtained from reference TRBV5-1 and TRBJ1-1, is as follows: KAGVTQTPRYLIKTRGQQVTLSCSPISGHRSVSWYQQTPGQGLQFLFEYFSETQRNKGNFPGRFSGRQFSNSRSEMNVSTLELGDSALYLCASSLEAAGRRNTEAFFGQGTRLTVV.

The J gene is TRBJ1-1, the V gene TRBV30; 9 positions agree with TRBD1. The CDR3 length is 14 residues. Germline V CDR1 and CDR2: GTSNPN, SVGIG (reference sequence). Losses at the gene ends were 3 bases for V and 5 bases for J; bases not matched to a gene: 7. In DNA form, the CDR3 reads TGTGCCTGGAGAATACAGGGGGCGCATACTGAAGCTTTCTTT. The encoded protein is CAWRIQGAHTEAFF. The full variable domain, with the rest looked up from reference TRBV30 and TRBJ1-1, is SQTIHQWPATLVQPVGSPLSLECTVEGTSNPNLYWYRQAAGRGLQLLFYSVGIGQISSEVPQNLSASRPQDRQFILSSKKLLLSDSGFYLCAWRIQGAHTEAFFGQGTRLTVV.

The chain links TRBV4-1 to TRBJ2-6, with 12 positions matching TRBD2. The CDR3 extends over 18 amino acids. V was pared by 5 bases and J by 0 bases, with 5 bases of the junction left unmatched. Germline CDR1 is MGHRA and CDR2 is YSYEKL. CDR3 region: CASSEGLAGPSGANVLTF. The DNA of the CDR3 is TGCGCCAGCAGCGAGGGACTAGCGGGCCCCTCTGGGGCCAACGTCCTGACTTTC.

The V gene is TRBV7-9, the J gene TRBJ1-2, with 9 bases matching TRBD1. This CDR3 has 16 amino acids. The germline gives CDR1 SEHNR, CDR2 FQNEAQ (reference sequence). Trimming at V came to 5 bases and at J to 3 bases, leaving 10 bases not matched to a gene. The DNA of the CDR3 is TGTGCCAGCAGCCCCGGGACAGGGTTCGGTGACTATGGCTACACCTTC. Its translation: CASSPGTGFGDYGYTF.

The chain carries TRBV28 and TRBJ1-2; D gene uncertain. The CDR3 consists of 13 residues. Germline CDR1 is MDHEN and CDR2 is SYDVKM. V was cut by 0 bases and J by 6 bases, with 8 bases left in between. The DNA for the CDR3 is TGTGCCAGCAGTTTATGGGCAGGCCATGGCTACACCTTC. This gives the protein CASSLWAGHGYTF.

The CDR3 loop reads CASSDTGGSGNTIYF. The CDR3 region has the DNA TGCGCCAGCAGTGATACAGGGGGCTCTGGAAACACCATATATTTT. The chain carries TRBV5-1 and TRBJ1-3; 8 positions match TRBD1. The trim removed 5 bases at V and 0 bases at J, leaving 4 bases unmatched. The V gene's germline CDR1 is SGHRS and CDR2 YFSETQ. The CDR3 has 15 residues. Based on the CDR3 plus reference TRBV5-1 and TRBJ1-3, the full variable domain is KAGVTQTPRYLIKTRGQQVTLSCSPISGHRSVSWYQQTPGQGLQFLFEYFSETQRNKGNFPGRFSGRQFSNSRSEMNVSTLELGDSALYLCASSDTGGSGNTIYFGEGSWLTVV.

The chain employs TRBV7-9 and TRBJ1-1; D unclear. The CDR3 spans 15 residues. Trimming shortened V by 5 bases and J by 0 bases, and 13 bases separated the two germline ends. The germline V gene has CDR1 SEHNR and CDR2 FQNEAQ (reference sequence). The DNA of the CDR3 is TGTGCCAGCAGCCCCTCCCCCACGGTGAACACTGAAGCTTTCTTT. Protein: CASSPSPTVNTEAFF.

The chain links TRBV10-3 to TRBJ2-5; D perhaps matches TRBD1 (5 bases). This CDR3 has 13 amino acids. Germline-derived CDR1 and CDR2 are ENHRY and SYGVKD. The V end lost 3 bases, the J end lost 2 bases, and 7 bases lay between the germline ends. DNA for the CDR3: TGTGCCATCAGTGAACAGGCTCAAGAGACCCAGTACTTC. This encodes CAISEQAQETQYF.

V usage is TRBV5-4 and J usage is TRBJ2-7; D is ambiguous. Trimming pared 5 bases from V and 7 bases from J, leaving 10 bases between. Germline V lookup: CDR1 SGHNT, CDR2 YYREEE (reference sequence). The CDR3 length is 11 residues. CDR3 coding DNA: TGTGCCAGCAGTGACTCGCGAGAGCAGTACTTC. Amino acids: CASSDSREQYF.

In its sample, this clone was seen once. The chain couples TRBV9 to TRBJ2-1, with D perhaps TRBD1 (5 bases). The CDR3 covers 16 residues. Trimming removed 4 bases from V and 0 bases from J, with 14 bases in between. The germline CDR1 and CDR2 sequences are SGDLS and YYNGEE. The CDR3 loop is CASSLSTASSYNEQFF. CDR3 nucleotides: TGTGCCAGCAGCTTATCGACAGCCAGCTCCTACAATGAGCAGTTCTTC.

The V and J genes are TRBV29-1 and TRBJ2-7; 9 bases agree with TRBD1. Germline V gene sequence: CDR1 SQVTM, CDR2 ANQGSEA. Trimming removed 8 bases from V and 3 bases from J; junction bases left unmatched: 5. This CDR3 is built from 12 residues. CDR3 amino acids: CSFRGQGYEQYF. The CDR3 DNA follows: TGCAGCTTCCGGGGACAGGGCTACGAGCAGTACTTC.